This paragraph reports one T cell receptor (beta chain). What it recognizes is unknown. 13 Jbeta primers and 60 Vbeta primers were used for the PCR. The repertoire was sequenced with immunoSEQ multiplex PCR; TCRdb's copy has only in-frame clones and lacks some. Found here are about 140,000 clones, nearly 85% of them singletons; the top ten hold roughly 3.4%. The germline V gene encodes CDR1 MNHEY and CDR2 SVGAGI. V was shortened by 8 bases and J by 4 bases, with 15 bases between the two germline ends. CDR3 size: 13 residues. The data are from a study of cytomegalovirus exposure and HLA in healthy donors. Study-wide results and limits: A later analysis linked a missense variant in DCLRE1C to the trimming of TCR beta V and J genes.

This clonotype was obtained from a male donor in good health and CMV-seronegative. The rearrangement uses TRBV6-5 and TRBJ2-7, with D possibly matching TRBD1 (6 bases). Sequencing used PBMCs. The DNA of the CDR3 is TGTGCCAGCGGGTGGACAGAAGCATACGAGCAGTACTTC. As protein: CASGWTEAYEQYF.